This T cell receptor beta chain was identified in a study of shared clonotypes between healthy human individuals. This clone was picked up a small number of times. The antigen is unknown. CDR1 and CDR2 (germline): SGHTA, FQGNSA. The V segment lost 0 bases and the J segment 7 bases; nucleotides outside the gene matches: 5. CDR3 length equals 14 residues. Study outcomes and limitations: Incompleteness in sorted-subset sequencing, despite large depth, was shown by rarefaction.

Sequencing was at deep level. The genomic DNA of each subset was split evenly across several immunoSEQ plates. Sorted-subset replicate PCRs used roughly 210 ng of genomic DNA. This amount corresponded to tens of thousands of T cell genomes. Assay used: immunoSEQ multiplex PCR; TCRdb lists only in-frame clones, some missing. The sample holds about 1.1 million clones, 75% to 85% seen once. J is TRBJ2-7 and V is TRBV7-2, with 8 bases lining up with TRBD1. This clonotype was sampled from a man between 18 and 29 years old in good health. Some clones in this sample may be carry-over from other donors' samples. The sequencing sample was made of memory CD4+ T cells from PBMCs. As to subset: CD45RA-negative fraction. The CDR3 DNA sequence: TGTGCCAGCAGCTTAGCCGGACAGGGCCGAGAGCAGTACTTC. Its protein is CASSLAGQGREQYF.